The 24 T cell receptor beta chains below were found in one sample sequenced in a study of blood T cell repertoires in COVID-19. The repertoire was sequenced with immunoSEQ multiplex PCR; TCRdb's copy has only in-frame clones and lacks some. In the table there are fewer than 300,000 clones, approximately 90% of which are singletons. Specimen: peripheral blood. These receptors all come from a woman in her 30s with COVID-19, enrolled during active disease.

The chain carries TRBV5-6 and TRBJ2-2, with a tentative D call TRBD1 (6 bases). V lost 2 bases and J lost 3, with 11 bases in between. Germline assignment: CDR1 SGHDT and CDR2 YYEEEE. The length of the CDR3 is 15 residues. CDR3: CASSLWTVYTGELFF. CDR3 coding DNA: TGTGCCAGCAGCTTATGGACAGTGTACACCGGGGAGCTGTTTTTT.

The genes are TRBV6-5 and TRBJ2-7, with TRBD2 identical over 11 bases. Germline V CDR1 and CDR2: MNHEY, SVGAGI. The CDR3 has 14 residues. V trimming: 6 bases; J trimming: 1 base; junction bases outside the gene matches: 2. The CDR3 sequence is CASSWTSGSYEQYF. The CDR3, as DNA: TGTGCCAGCAGCTGGACTAGCGGGTCCTACGAGCAGTACTTC.

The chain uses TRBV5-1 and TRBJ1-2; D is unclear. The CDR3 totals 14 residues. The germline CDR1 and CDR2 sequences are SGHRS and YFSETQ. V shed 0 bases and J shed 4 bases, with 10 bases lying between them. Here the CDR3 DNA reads TGCGCCAGCAGCTTGGCCCAGAGGAGCTATGGCTACACCTTC. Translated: CASSLAQRSYGYTF. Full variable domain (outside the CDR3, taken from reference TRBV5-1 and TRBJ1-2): KAGVTQTPRYLIKTRGQQVTLSCSPISGHRSVSWYQQTPGQGLQFLFEYFSETQRNKGNFPGRFSGRQFSNSRSEMNVSTLELGDSALYLCASSLAQRSYGYTFGSGTRLTVV.

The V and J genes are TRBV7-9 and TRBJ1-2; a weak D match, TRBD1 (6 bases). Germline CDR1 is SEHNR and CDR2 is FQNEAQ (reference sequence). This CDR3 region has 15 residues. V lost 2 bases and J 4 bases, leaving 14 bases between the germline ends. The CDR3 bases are TGTGCCAGCAGCTTAACTCGACAGGAGGCCTATGGCTACACCTTC. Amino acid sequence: CASSLTRQEAYGYTF.

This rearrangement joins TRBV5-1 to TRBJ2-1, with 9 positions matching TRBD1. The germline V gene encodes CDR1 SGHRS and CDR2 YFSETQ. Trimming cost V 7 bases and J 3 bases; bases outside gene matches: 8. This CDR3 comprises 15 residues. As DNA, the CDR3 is TGCGCCAGCTGCCCGGGGGGACAGGGCTACAATGAGCAGTTCTTC. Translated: CASCPGGQGYNEQFF.

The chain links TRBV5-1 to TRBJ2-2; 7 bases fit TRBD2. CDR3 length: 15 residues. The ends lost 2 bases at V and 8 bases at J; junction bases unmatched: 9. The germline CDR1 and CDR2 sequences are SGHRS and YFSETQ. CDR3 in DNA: TGCGCCAGCAGCTTCATGGCGGGAGCAGGGGGGGAGCTGTTTTTT. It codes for CASSFMAGAGGELFF.

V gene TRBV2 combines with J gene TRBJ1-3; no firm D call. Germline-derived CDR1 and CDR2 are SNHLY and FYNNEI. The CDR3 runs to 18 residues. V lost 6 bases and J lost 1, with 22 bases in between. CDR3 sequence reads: CASSYTRATRTSGNTIYF. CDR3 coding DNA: TGTGCCAGCAGCTACACGCGGGCCACAAGGACGTCTGGAAACACCATATATTTT.

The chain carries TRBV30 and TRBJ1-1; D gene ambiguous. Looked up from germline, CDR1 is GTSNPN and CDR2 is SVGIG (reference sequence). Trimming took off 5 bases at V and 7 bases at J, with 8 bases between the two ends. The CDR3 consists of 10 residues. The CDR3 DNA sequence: TGTGCCTGGGCCCGGAGTGAAGCTTTCTTT. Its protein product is CAWARSEAFF.

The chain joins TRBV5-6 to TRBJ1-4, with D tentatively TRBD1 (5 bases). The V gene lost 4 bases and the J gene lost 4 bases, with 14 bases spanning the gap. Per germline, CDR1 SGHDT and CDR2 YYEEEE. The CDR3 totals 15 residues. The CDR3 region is CASSTTTGYNEKLFF. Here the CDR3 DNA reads TGTGCCAGCAGCACAACCACAGGATATAATGAAAAACTGTTTTTT. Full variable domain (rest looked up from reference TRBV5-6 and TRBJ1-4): DAGVTQSPTHLIKTRGQQVTLRCSPKSGHDTVSWYQQALGQGPQFIFQYYEEEERQRGNFPDRFSGHQFPNYSSELNVNALLLGDSALYLCASSTTTGYNEKLFFGSGTQLSVL.

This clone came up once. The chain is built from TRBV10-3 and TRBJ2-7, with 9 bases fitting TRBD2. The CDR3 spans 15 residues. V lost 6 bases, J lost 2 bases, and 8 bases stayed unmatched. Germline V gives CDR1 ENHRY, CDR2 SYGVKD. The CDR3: CAIRGIAGETYEQYF. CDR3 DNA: TGTGCCATCAGGGGAATAGCGGGAGAAACCTACGAGCAGTACTTC.

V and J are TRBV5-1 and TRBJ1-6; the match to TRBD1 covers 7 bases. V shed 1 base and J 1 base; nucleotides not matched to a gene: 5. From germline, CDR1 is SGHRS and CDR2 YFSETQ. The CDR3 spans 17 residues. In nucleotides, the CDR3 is TGCGCCAGCAGCTTGACAGGGGAGCCTTCCTATAATTCACCCCTCCACTTT. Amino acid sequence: CASSLTGEPSYNSPLHF.

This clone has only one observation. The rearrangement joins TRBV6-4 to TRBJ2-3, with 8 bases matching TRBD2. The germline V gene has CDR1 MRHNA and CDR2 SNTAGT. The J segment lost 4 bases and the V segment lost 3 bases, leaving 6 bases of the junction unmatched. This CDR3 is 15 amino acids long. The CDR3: CASSEISGTPDTQYF. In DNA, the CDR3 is TGTGCCAGCAGTGAGATTAGCGGGACGCCAGATACGCAGTATTTT.

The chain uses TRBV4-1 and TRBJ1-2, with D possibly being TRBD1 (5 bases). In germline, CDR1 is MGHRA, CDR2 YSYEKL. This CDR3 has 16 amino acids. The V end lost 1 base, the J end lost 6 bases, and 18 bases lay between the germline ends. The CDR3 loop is CASSQGKGVGGHGYTF. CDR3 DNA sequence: TGCGCCAGCAGCCAAGGCAAAGGGGTCGGGGGTCATGGCTACACCTTC.

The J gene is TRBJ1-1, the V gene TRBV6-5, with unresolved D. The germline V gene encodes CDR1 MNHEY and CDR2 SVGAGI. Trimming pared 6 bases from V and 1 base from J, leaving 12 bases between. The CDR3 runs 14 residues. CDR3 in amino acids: CASSLRRANTEAFF. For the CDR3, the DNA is TGTGCCAGCAGCCTCCGGAGAGCGAACACTGAAGCTTTCTTT.

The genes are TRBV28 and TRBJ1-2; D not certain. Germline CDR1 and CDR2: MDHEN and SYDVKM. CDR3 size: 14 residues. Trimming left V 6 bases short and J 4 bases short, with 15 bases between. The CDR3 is CASSREAARYGYTF. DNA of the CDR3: TGTGCCAGCAGCCGGGAGGCAGCCCGCTATGGCTACACCTTC.

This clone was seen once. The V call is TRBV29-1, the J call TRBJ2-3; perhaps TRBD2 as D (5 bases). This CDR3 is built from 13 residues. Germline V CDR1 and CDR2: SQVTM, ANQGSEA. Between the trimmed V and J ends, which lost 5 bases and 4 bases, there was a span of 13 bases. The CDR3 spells CSVQTIGADTQYF. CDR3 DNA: TGCAGCGTTCAGACGATCGGGGCAGATACGCAGTATTTT.

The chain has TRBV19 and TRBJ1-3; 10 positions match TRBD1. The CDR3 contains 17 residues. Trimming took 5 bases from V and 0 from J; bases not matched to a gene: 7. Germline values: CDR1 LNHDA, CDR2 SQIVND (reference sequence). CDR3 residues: CASSLLRDRGSGNTIYF. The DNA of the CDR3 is TGTGCCAGTAGTCTCCTCCGGGACAGGGGCTCTGGAAACACCATATATTTT.

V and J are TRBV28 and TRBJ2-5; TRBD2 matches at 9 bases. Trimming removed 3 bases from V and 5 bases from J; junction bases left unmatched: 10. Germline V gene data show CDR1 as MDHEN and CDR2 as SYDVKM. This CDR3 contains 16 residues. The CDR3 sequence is CASSFTELAGPETQYF. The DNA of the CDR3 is TGTGCCAGCAGTTTCACTGAGCTAGCGGGGCCGGAGACCCAGTACTTC.

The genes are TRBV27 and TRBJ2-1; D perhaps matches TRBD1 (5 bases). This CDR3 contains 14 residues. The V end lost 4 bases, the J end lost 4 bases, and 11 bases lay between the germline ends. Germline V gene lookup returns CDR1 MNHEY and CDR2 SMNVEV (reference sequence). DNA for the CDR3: TGTGCCAGCAGTTCCCCCCGACAGTACAATGAGCAGTTCTTC. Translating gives CASSSPRQYNEQFF.

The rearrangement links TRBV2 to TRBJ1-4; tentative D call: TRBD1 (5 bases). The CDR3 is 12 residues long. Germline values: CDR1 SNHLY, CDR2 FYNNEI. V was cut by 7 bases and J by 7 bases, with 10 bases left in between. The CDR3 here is CASKTVGEKLFF. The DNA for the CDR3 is TGTGCCAGCAAGACAGTTGGTGAAAAACTGTTTTTT.

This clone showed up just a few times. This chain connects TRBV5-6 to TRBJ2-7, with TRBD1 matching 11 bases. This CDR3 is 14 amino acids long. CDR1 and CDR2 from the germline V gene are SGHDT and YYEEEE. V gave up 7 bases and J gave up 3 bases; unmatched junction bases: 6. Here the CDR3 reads CASSAGTGGYEQYF. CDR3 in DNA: TGTGCCAGCTCCGCCGGGACAGGGGGCTACGAGCAGTACTTC.

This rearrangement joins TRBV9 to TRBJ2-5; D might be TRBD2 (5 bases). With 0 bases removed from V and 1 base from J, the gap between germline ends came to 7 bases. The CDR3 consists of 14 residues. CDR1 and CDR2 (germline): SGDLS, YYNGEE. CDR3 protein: CASSVAGFQETQYF. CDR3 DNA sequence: TGTGCCAGCAGCGTAGCGGGATTCCAAGAGACCCAGTACTTC.

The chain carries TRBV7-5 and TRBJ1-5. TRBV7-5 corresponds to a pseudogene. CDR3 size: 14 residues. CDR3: CVRSEGGGLQPQHF. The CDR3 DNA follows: TGTGTCAGAAGCGAGGGGGGGGGCCTTCAGCCCCAGCATTTT.

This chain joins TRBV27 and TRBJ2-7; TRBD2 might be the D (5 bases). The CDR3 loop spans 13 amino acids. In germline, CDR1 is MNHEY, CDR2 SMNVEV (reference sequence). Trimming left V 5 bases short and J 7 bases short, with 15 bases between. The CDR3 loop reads CASSALVSGEQYF. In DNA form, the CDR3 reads TGTGCCAGCAGTGCCCTTGTATCGGGGGAGCAGTACTTC.